Listed below are T cell receptor beta chains from one sample, sequenced in a study of STAT3 mutations in large granular lymphocyte leukemia. Here immunoSEQ multiplex PCR was the method, and the copy in TCRdb shows in-frame clones only, minus some. This sample carries about 4,000 clones, roughly 82% of them seen once, and the ten largest clones take about 86%. The sequencing input was peripheral blood mononuclear cells. The source is a boy aged 5-17 years with T-cell large granular lymphocyte leukemia. Some clones in this sample may be carry-over from other donors' samples. CDR3s include the opening cysteine and the closing phenylalanine or tryptophan. Fields, in order: clone size, J gene, D gene, V gene, CDR3 protein, CDR3 DNA. A D gene is named only where the DNA matches it firmly. The size entry is marked missing in some rows and otherwise reads once, few, many or a size class.

clone size: -
J gene: TRBJ1-6
D gene: -
V gene: TRBV7-9
CDR3 protein: CASSSYNSPLHF
CDR3 DNA: TGTGCCAGCAGCTCCTACAATTCACCCCTCCACTTT

clone size: -
J gene: TRBJ2-7
D gene: -
V gene: TRBV7-9
CDR3 protein: CASSLYRDYEQYF
CDR3 DNA: TGTGCCAGCAGCTTATACAGGGACTACGAGCAGTACTTC

clone size: -
J gene: TRBJ1-2
D gene: -
V gene: TRBV27
CDR3 protein: CASSPPPDSPNYGYTF
CDR3 DNA: TGTGCCAGCAGTCCTCCGCCGGACAGCCCGAACTATGGCTACACCTTC

clone size: hyperexpanded
J gene: TRBJ1-4
D gene: -
V gene: TRBV18
CDR3 protein: CASSPFWTLEKLFF
CDR3 DNA: TGTGCCAGCTCACCATTCTGGACACTAGAAAAACTGTTTTTT

clone size: -
J gene: TRBJ1-1
D gene: -
V gene: TRBV30
CDR3 protein: CAWSKAYMNTEAFF
CDR3 DNA: TGTGCCTGGAGTAAAGCGTACATGAACACTGAAGCTTTCTTT

clone size: -
J gene: TRBJ2-7
D gene: -
V gene: TRBV7-9
CDR3 protein: CASSLWGQDEQYF
CDR3 DNA: TGTGCCAGCAGCTTATGGGGTCAGGACGAGCAGTACTTC

clone size: -
J gene: TRBJ1-6
D gene: -
V gene: TRBV29-1
CDR3 protein: CSARTANSPLHF
CDR3 DNA: TGCAGCGCACGGACAGCAAATTCACCCCTCCACTTT

clone size: -
J gene: TRBJ2-1
D gene: TRBD2
V gene: TRBV25-1
CDR3 protein: CASRGSGGYNEQFF
CDR3 DNA: TGTGCCAGCAGAGGTAGCGGGGGTTACAATGAGCAGTTCTTC

clone size: -
J gene: TRBJ1-1
D gene: -
V gene: TRBV5-4
CDR3 protein: CASSLDRARTEAFF
CDR3 DNA: TGTGCCAGCAGCTTGGACCGTGCTAGAACTGAAGCTTTCTTT

clone size: once
J gene: TRBJ2-3
D gene: TRBD2
V gene: TRBV30
CDR3 protein: CAWSPVGGADTQYF
CDR3 DNA: TGTGCCTGGAGCCCCGTCGGGGGGGCGGATACGCAGTATTTT

clone size: -
J gene: TRBJ1-2
D gene: -
V gene: TRBV5-1
CDR3 protein: CASSLALEMGYGYTF
CDR3 DNA: TGCGCCAGCAGCTTGGCTCTGGAGATGGGCTATGGCTACACCTTC

clone size: -
J gene: TRBJ2-7
D gene: -
V gene: TRBV5-4
CDR3 protein: CASSSGNTYEQYF
CDR3 DNA: TGTGCCAGCAGCTCCGGGAACACCTACGAGCAGTACTTC

clone size: -
J gene: TRBJ1-1
D gene: -
V gene: TRBV7-8
CDR3 protein: CASRSGRRNTEAFF
CDR3 DNA: TGTGCCAGCAGATCTGGACGGAGAAACACTGAAGCTTTCTTT

clone size: -
J gene: TRBJ1-1
D gene: -
V gene: TRBV7-9
CDR3 protein: CASSLAAWGQGIAFF
CDR3 DNA: TGTGCCAGCAGCTTAGCGGCGTGGGGCCAGGGAATCGCTTTCTTT

clone size: -
J gene: TRBJ1-2
D gene: TRBD1
V gene: TRBV25-1
CDR3 protein: CASGDRVGGYTF
CDR3 DNA: TGTGCCAGCGGGGACAGGGTGGGAGGCTACACCTTC

clone size: -
J gene: TRBJ2-6
D gene: TRBD1
V gene: TRBV5-1
CDR3 protein: CASSLRGPGANVLTF
CDR3 DNA: TGCGCCAGCAGCTTAAGGGGGCCTGGGGCCAACGTCCTGACTTTC

clone size: -
J gene: TRBJ1-1
D gene: -
V gene: TRBV30
CDR3 protein: CAWSTSSASEAFF
CDR3 DNA: TGTGCCTGGAGTACCTCCTCAGCGAGCGAAGCTTTCTTT

clone size: -
J gene: TRBJ2-7
D gene: TRBD1
V gene: TRBV7-9
CDR3 protein: CASSLTGDEQYF
CDR3 DNA: TGTGCCAGCAGCTTGACAGGGGACGAGCAGTACTTC

clone size: -
J gene: TRBJ2-7
D gene: -
V gene: TRBV7-2
CDR3 protein: CASSPRPTQYYEQYF
CDR3 DNA: TGTGCCAGCAGCCCCAGACCGACCCAATACTACGAGCAGTACTTC

clone size: few
J gene: TRBJ1-5
D gene: TRBD1
V gene: TRBV10-2
CDR3 protein: CASSERGQVHQPQHF
CDR3 DNA: TGCGCCAGCAGTGAAAGGGGACAGGTCCATCAGCCCCAGCATTTT

clone size: -
J gene: TRBJ2-3
D gene: -
V gene: TRBV29-1
CDR3 protein: CSVPLSSSTDTQYF
CDR3 DNA: TGCAGCGTTCCCTTATCGTCTAGCACAGATACGCAGTATTTT

clone size: few
J gene: TRBJ2-5
D gene: -
V gene: TRBV10-2
CDR3 protein: CATMGRRESETQYF
CDR3 DNA: TGCGCCACCATGGGGCGCAGGGAATCGGAGACCCAGTACTTC

clone size: -
J gene: TRBJ1-2
D gene: -
V gene: TRBV5-1
CDR3 protein: CASSDAYGYTF
CDR3 DNA: TGCGCCAGCAGTGATGCCTATGGCTACACCTTC

clone size: -
J gene: TRBJ2-6
D gene: -
V gene: TRBV6-1
CDR3 protein: CASSEDQGAGANVLTF
CDR3 DNA: TGTGCCAGCAGTGAAGACCAGGGTGCTGGGGCCAACGTCCTGACTTTC

clone size: -
J gene: TRBJ1-2
D gene: -
V gene: TRBV5-1
CDR3 protein: CASSLSQGTYGYTF
CDR3 DNA: TGCGCCAGCAGCTTGTCCCAGGGGACCTATGGCTACACCTTC

clone size: -
J gene: TRBJ1-2
D gene: TRBD1
V gene: TRBV6-6
CDR3 protein: CASTRTGGGYTF
CDR3 DNA: TGTGCCAGCACTAGGACAGGGGGTGGCTACACCTTC

clone size: few
J gene: TRBJ1-2
D gene: -
V gene: TRBV7-9
CDR3 protein: CASSFMGLANYGYTF
CDR3 DNA: TGTGCCAGCAGCTTCATGGGGCTAGCTAACTATGGCTACACCTTC

clone size: -
J gene: TRBJ1-6
D gene: -
V gene: TRBV6-6
CDR3 protein: CASSEGRLNSPLHF
CDR3 DNA: TGTGCCAGCAGTGAGGGACGTCTCAATTCACCCCTCCACTTT

clone size: few
J gene: TRBJ2-1
D gene: -
V gene: TRBV21-1
CDR3 protein: CASPNSTEYNEQFF
CDR3 DNA: TGTGCCAGCCCAAACTCAACTGAATACAATGAGCAGTTCTTC

clone size: -
J gene: TRBJ1-5
D gene: -
V gene: TRBV30
CDR3 protein: CAWRDNINQPQHF
CDR3 DNA: TGTGCCTGGAGGGACAACATCAATCAGCCCCAGCATTTT

clone size: once
J gene: TRBJ1-2
D gene: -
V gene: TRBV5-1
CDR3 protein: CASSLGDPTDGYTF
CDR3 DNA: TGCGCCAGCAGCTTGGGGGATCCGACTGATGGCTACACCTTC

clone size: -
J gene: TRBJ2-7
D gene: -
V gene: TRBV27
CDR3 protein: CASSLGPEYEQYF
CDR3 DNA: TGTGCCAGCAGTTTAGGACCCGAATACGAGCAGTACTTC

clone size: -
J gene: TRBJ2-1
D gene: TRBD2
V gene: TRBV6-1
CDR3 protein: CASSEAPVAGGIEQFF
CDR3 DNA: TGTGCCAGCAGTGAAGCGCCGGTAGCGGGAGGAATTGAGCAGTTCTTC

clone size: once
J gene: TRBJ2-7
D gene: -
V gene: TRBV5-4
CDR3 protein: CASSPESFFGEQYF
CDR3 DNA: TGTGCCAGCAGCCCGGAATCCTTCTTCGGAGAGCAGTACTTC

clone size: -
J gene: TRBJ1-3
D gene: -
V gene: TRBV5-4
CDR3 protein: CASSLGTERSGNTIYF
CDR3 DNA: TGTGCCAGCAGCTTGGGGACGGAACGCTCTGGAAACACCATATATTTT

clone size: -
J gene: TRBJ1-2
D gene: -
V gene: TRBV27
CDR3 protein: CASSTGTWESYTF
CDR3 DNA: TGTGCCAGCAGTACCGGGACCTGGGAGAGCTACACCTTC